This T cell receptor (beta chain) was profiled in a study of cytomegalovirus exposure and HLA in healthy donors. The overall study: Out of around 360 genotyped donors, about 81% belonged to the Caucasian-associated ancestry cluster.

Overall study results and limits: Cytomegalovirus association was assigned to more than 150 TCR beta chains. Sequencing likely caused a cluster of highly shared sequence variants.

Concerning this clone: The antigen is not known.

The CDR3 is 14 amino acids. The V end lost 2 bases, the J end lost 0 bases, and 8 bases lay between the germline ends. CDR1 MDHEN and CDR2 SYDVKM come from the germline V gene. All donors participated as healthy donors of bone marrow. PCR used 60 Vbeta primers and 13 Jbeta primers. Here immunoSEQ multiplex PCR was the method, and the copy in TCRdb shows in-frame clones only, minus some. The sample shows 130,000 or so clones, around nine tenths of them seen only once. Input material: PBMCs. The receptor comes from a woman under 40 in good health and CMV-seronegative. V gene TRBV28 combines with J gene TRBJ2-7, with D possibly TRBD2 on 6 matching bases. The CDR3 nucleotides are TGTGCCAGCAGTTTACCCGGGGGCTCCTACGAGCAGTACTTC. It encodes CASSLPGGSYEQYF.